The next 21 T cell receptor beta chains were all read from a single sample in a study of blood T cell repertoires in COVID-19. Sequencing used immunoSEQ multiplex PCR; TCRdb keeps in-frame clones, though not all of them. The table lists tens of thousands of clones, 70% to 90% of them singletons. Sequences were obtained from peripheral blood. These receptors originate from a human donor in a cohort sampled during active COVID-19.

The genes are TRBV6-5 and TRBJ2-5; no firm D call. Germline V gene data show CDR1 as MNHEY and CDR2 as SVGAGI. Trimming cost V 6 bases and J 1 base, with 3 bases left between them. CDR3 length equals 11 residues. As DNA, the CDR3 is TGTGCCAGCAGCCTCCAAGAGACCCAGTACTTC. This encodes CASSLQETQYF.

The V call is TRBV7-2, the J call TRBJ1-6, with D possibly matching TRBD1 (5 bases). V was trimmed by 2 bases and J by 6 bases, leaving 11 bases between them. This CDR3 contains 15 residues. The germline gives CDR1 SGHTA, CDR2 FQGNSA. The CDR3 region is CASSLKGPVNSPLHF. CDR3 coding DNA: TGTGCCAGCAGCTTAAAGGGGCCAGTTAATTCACCCCTCCACTTT.

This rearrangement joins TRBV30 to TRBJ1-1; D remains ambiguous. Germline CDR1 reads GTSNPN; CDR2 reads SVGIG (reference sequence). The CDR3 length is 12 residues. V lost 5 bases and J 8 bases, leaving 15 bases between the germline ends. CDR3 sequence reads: CAWGILAVEAFF. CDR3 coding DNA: TGTGCCTGGGGGATATTGGCGGTCGAAGCTTTCTTT.

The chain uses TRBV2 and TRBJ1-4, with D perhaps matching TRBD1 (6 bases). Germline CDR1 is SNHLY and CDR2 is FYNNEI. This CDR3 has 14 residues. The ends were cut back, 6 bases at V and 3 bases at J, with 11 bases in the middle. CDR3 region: CASRMDSANEKLFF. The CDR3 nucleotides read TGTGCCAGCAGGATGGACAGCGCTAATGAAAAACTGTTTTTT.

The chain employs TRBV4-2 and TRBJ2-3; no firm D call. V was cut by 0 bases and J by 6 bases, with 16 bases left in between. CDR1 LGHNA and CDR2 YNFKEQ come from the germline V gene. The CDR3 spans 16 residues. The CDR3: CASSQEVELPADTQYF. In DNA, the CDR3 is TGTGCCAGCAGCCAAGAGGTTGAGCTCCCCGCCGATACGCAGTATTTT.

CDR3 loop: CASRPDRDEAFF. For the CDR3, the DNA is TGTGCCAGCAGACCGGACCGGGATGAAGCTTTCTTT. The V and J genes are TRBV6-6 and TRBJ1-1; D remains unclear. Germline V gene sequence: CDR1 MNHNY, CDR2 SVGAGI (reference sequence). CDR3 length: 12 residues. V dropped 6 bases and J dropped 7 bases, with 12 bases sitting between them.

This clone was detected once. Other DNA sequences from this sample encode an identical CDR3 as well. CDR3 amino acids: CASSRAGNYGYTF. CDR3 sequence (DNA): TGTGCCAGCAGTCGAGCAGGAAACTATGGCTACACCTTC. The chain carries TRBV6-5 and TRBJ1-2; D call uncertain. CDR3 size: 13 residues. V lost 5 bases to trimming and J lost 2 bases, with 9 bases between them. Germline V gene sequence: CDR1 MNHEY, CDR2 SVGAGI.

The DNA of the CDR3 is TGTGCCAGCAGCTTCCTCTACGAGCAGTACTTC. This encodes CASSFLYEQYF. The genes are TRBV13 and TRBJ2-7; D gene uncertain. Trimming shortened V by 3 bases and J by 3 bases, and 3 bases separated the two germline ends. This CDR3 is built from 11 residues. The germline V gene has CDR1 PRHDT and CDR2 FYEKMQ (reference sequence).

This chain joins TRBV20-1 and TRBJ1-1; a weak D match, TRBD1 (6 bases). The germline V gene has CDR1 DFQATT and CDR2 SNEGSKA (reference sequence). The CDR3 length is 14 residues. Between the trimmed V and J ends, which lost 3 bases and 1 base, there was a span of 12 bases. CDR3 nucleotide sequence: TGCAGTGCTAGTGGGGGGGGGCCGAACACTGAAGCTTTCTTT. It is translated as CSASGGGPNTEAFF.

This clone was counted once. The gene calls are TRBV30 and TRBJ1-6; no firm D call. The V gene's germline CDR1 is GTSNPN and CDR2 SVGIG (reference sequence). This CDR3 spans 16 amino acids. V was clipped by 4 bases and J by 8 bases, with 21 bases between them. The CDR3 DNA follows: TGTGCCTGGACCCACCCCGGGGAGGGTATTTATTCACCCCTCCACTTT. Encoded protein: CAWTHPGEGIYSPLHF. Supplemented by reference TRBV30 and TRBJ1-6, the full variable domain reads SQTIHQWPATLVQPVGSPLSLECTVEGTSNPNLYWYRQAAGRGLQLLFYSVGIGQISSEVPQNLSASRPQDRQFILSSKKLLLSDSGFYLCAWTHPGEGIYSPLHFGNGTRLTVT.

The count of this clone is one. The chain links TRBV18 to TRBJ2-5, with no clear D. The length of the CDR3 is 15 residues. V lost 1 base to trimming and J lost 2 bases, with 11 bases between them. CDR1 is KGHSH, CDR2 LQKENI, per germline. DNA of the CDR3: TGTGCCAGCTCACCACAGTCGAGCGCACAAGAGACCCAGTACTTC. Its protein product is CASSPQSSAQETQYF. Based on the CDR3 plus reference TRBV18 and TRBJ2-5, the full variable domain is NAGVMQNPRHLVRRRGQEARLRCSPMKGHSHVYWYRQLPEEGLKFMVYLQKENIIDESGMPKERFSAEFPKEGPSILRIQQVVRGDSAAYFCASSPQSSAQETQYFGPGTRLLVL.

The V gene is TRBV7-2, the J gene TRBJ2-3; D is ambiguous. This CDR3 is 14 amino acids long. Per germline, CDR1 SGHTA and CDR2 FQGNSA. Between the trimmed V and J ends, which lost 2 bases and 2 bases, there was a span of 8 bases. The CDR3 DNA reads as TGTGCCAGCAGCTTAATGGTACTCACAGATACGCAGTATTTT. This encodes CASSLMVLTDTQYF.

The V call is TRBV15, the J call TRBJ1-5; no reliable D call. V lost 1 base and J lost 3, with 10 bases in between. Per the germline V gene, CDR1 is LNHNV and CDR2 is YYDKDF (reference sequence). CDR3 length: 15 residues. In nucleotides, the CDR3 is TGTGCCACCAGCAGAGTCCCCGGTTCCAATCAGCCCCAGCATTTT. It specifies CATSRVPGSNQPQHF.

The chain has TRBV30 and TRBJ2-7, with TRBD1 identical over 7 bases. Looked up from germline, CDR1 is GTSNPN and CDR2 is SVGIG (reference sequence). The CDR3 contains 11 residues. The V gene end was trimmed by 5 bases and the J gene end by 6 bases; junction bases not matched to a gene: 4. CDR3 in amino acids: CAWLQGIEQYF. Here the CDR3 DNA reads TGTGCCTGGTTACAGGGGATCGAGCAGTACTTC.

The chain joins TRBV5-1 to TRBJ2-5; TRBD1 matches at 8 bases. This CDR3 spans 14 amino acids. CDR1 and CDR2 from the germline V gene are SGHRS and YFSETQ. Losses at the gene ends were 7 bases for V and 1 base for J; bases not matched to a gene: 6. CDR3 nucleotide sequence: TGCGCCAGCCGCTCCGGGACAGGCCAAGAGACCCAGTACTTC. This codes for CASRSGTGQETQYF.

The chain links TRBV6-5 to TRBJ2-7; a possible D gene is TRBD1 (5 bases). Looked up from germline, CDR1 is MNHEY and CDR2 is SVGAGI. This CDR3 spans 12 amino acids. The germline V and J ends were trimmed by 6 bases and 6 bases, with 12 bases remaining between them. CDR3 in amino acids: CASSFRALEQYF. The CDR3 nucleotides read TGTGCCAGCAGCTTCAGGGCTCTCGAGCAGTACTTC.

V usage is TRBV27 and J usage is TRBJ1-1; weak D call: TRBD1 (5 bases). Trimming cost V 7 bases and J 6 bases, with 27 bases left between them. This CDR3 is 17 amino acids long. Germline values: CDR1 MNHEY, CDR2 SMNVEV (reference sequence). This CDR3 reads CASTRPITGGRRAEAFF. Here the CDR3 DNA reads TGTGCCAGCACCCGACCCATTACGGGGGGGAGACGGGCTGAAGCTTTCTTT.

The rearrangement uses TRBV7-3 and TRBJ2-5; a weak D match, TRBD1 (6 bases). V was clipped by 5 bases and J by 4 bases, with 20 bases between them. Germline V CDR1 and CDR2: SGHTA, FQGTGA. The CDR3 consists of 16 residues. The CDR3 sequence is CASSKNPQGGRETQYF. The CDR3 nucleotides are TGTGCCAGCAGCAAAAATCCACAGGGTGGGCGAGAGACCCAGTACTTC. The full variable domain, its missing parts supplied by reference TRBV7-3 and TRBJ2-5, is GAGVSQTPSNKVTEKGKYVELRCDPISGHTALYWYRQSLGQGPEFLIYFQGTGAADDSGLPNDRFFAVRPEGSVSTLKIQRTERGDSAVYLCASSKNPQGGRETQYFGPGTRLLVL.

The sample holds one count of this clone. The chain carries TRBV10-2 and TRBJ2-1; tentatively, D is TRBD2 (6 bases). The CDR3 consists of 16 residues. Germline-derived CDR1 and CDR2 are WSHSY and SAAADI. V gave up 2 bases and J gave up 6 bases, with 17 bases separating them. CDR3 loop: CASSEKRGASRNEQFF. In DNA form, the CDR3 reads TGCGCCAGCAGTGAGAAACGCGGGGCCTCCCGCAATGAGCAGTTCTTC.

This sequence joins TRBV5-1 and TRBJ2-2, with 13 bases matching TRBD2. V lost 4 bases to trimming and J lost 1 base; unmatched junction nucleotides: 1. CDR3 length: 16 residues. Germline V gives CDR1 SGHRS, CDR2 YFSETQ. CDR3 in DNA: TGCGCCAGCAGCGGGACTAGCGGGGTGAACACCGGGGAGCTGTTTTTT. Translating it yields CASSGTSGVNTGELFF.

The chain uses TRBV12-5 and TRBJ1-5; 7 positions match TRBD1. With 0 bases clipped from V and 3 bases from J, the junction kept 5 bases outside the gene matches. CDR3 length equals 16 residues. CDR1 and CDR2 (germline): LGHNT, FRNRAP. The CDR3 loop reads CASGLVMGQLNQPQHF. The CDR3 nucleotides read TGTGCTAGTGGTTTGGTAATGGGACAGCTCAATCAGCCCCAGCATTTT.